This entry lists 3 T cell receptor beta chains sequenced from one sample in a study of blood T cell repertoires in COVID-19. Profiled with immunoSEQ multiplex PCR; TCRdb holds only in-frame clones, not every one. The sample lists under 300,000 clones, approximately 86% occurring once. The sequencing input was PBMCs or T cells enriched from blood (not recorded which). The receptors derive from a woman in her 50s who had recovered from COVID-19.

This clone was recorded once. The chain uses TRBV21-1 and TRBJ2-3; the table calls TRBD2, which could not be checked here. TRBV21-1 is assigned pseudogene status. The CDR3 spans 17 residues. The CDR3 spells CASSKRTGLAGIDTQYF. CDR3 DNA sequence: TGTGCCAGCAGCAAAAGAACAGGTCTGGCGGGGATAGATACGCAGTATTTT.

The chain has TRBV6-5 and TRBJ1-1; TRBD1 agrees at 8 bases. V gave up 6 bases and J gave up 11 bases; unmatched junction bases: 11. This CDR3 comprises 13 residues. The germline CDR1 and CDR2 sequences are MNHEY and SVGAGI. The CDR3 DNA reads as TGTGCCAGCAGCTGGGACAGGACCCAAGCGGCTTTCTTT. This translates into CASSWDRTQAAFF.

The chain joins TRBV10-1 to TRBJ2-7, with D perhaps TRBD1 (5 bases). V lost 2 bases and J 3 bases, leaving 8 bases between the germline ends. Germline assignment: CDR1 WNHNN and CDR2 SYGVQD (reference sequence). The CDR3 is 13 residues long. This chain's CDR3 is CASSEAGNYEQYF. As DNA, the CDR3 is TGCGCCAGCAGTGAGGCAGGGAACTACGAGCAGTACTTC.